What follows are 23 T cell receptor beta chains derived from one specimen sequenced in a study of blood T cell repertoires in COVID-19 (dated by TCRdb to about 2020). Libraries were made using the immunoSEQ multiplex PCR assay. Entries here come from immuneACCESS through TCRdb and include only in-frame sequences with V and J called. Some clones fail to appear in such tables; in the studies checked, an unresolved V gene covers under half of the shortfall, and the cause of the remainder is unknown. The sample table lists approximately 300,000 clones, roughly 89% of them with a count of one. Approximately 2% of the sample is in the top ten clones. What was sequenced was peripheral blood. The receptors stem from a woman aged 30 to 39 with COVID-19, enrolled during active disease.

The V gene is TRBV7-2, the J gene TRBJ1-2; unclear D gene. The CDR3 runs to 13 residues. Trimming left V 3 bases short and J 8 bases short, with 13 bases between. Per the germline V gene, CDR1 is SGHTA and CDR2 is FQGNSA. In DNA, the CDR3 is TGTGCCAGCAGCTTTTTTGCCAGTTACGGCTACACCTTC. The encoded protein is CASSFFASYGYTF.

CDR3 amino acids: CASTERGYTDTQYF. CDR3 nucleotide sequence: TGTGCCAGTACTGAGCGGGGGTACACAGATACGCAGTATTTT. The chain employs TRBV19 and TRBJ2-3; 8 nucleotides align to TRBD2. J lost 2 bases, V lost 7 bases, and 5 bases had no gene match. The CDR3 runs 14 residues. Looked up from germline, CDR1 is LNHDA and CDR2 is SQIVND (reference sequence).

This clone was picked up a small number of times. The V call is TRBV18, the J call TRBJ1-1, with TRBD1 matching over 7 bases. V gave up 6 bases and J gave up 3 bases; unmatched junction bases: 10. CDR3 length: 15 amino acids. Germline V gene data show CDR1 as KGHSH and CDR2 as LQKENI. CDR3 nucleotides: TGTGCCAGCTCTCTCACAGGGGTTGGAGACACTGAAGCTTTCTTT. As protein: CASSLTGVGDTEAFF.

This clone was counted only a few times. V gene TRBV6-5 combines with J gene TRBJ2-5; 9 nucleotides align to TRBD1. The V segment lost 4 bases and the J segment 4 bases; nucleotides outside the gene matches: 10. CDR3 length equals 16 residues. Germline loops: CDR1 MNHEY, CDR2 SVGAGI. CDR3 coding DNA: TGTGCCAGCAGTTCCTGGACAGGGGCGGCGAGAGAGACCCAGTACTTC. Its protein product is CASSSWTGAARETQYF.

The chain links TRBV13 to TRBJ1-1; D call uncertain. Trimming shortened V by 2 bases and J by 6 bases, and 10 bases separated the two germline ends. The CDR3 runs 13 residues. Germline CDR1 and CDR2: PRHDT and FYEKMQ (reference sequence). The CDR3 coding sequence is TGTGCCAGCAGCTTAACGTGGCGGGCTGAAGCTTTCTTT. This translates into CASSLTWRAEAFF.

This sequence joins TRBV6-5 and TRBJ2-1, with D maybe TRBD2 (5 bases). Deletions cut 10 bases from V and 2 bases from J, with 15 bases between. In germline, CDR1 is MNHEY, CDR2 SVGAGI. CDR3 length equals 14 residues. The CDR3, as DNA: TGTGCCACCTCCTTGGGGAGAACCTACAATGAGCAGTTCTTC. It yields the protein CATSLGRTYNEQFF.

The chain recombines TRBV7-9 with TRBJ2-5; D may be TRBD2 (6 bases). Deletions cut 5 bases from V and 6 bases from J, with 10 bases between. The CDR3 length is 12 residues. Germline CDR1 reads SEHNR; CDR2 reads FQNEAQ (reference sequence). CDR3 bases: TGTGCCAGCAGCACGGACTACCAGACCCAGTACTTC. Amino acid sequence: CASSTDYQTQYF.

This clone has just a few counts. The chain has TRBV6-1 and TRBJ2-2, with 11 positions matching TRBD2. Trimming at V came to 4 bases and at J to 0 bases, leaving 1 base not matched to a gene. This CDR3 contains 16 residues. Looked up from germline, CDR1 is MNHNS and CDR2 is SASEGT. Here the CDR3 DNA reads TGTGCCAGCAGTGGACTAGCGGGGTCGAACACCGGGGAGCTGTTTTTT. Its protein is CASSGLAGSNTGELFF.

The chain has TRBV7-9 and TRBJ2-2; tentative D call: TRBD1 (5 bases). CDR3 length equals 18 residues. V lost 5 bases to trimming and J lost 2 bases, with 21 bases between them. In germline, CDR1 is SEHNR, CDR2 FQNEAQ (reference sequence). The CDR3 is CASSRDSDRPLNTGELFF. The CDR3 DNA sequence: TGTGCCAGCAGCCGTGATTCAGACAGACCCCTTAACACCGGGGAGCTGTTTTTT.

V gene TRBV15 combines with J gene TRBJ2-3, with D perhaps TRBD1 (5 bases). Between the trimmed V and J ends, which lost 3 bases and 2 bases, there was a span of 9 bases. The V gene's germline CDR1 is LNHNV and CDR2 YYDKDF (reference sequence). The CDR3 totals 14 residues. The CDR3 DNA reads as TGTGCCACCAGCAGGGGGCTGTACACAGATACGCAGTATTTT. Amino acids: CATSRGLYTDTQYF. The full variable domain, its missing parts supplied by reference TRBV15 and TRBJ2-3, is DAMVIQNPRYQVTQFGKPVTLSCSQTLNHNVMYWYQQKSSQAPKLLFHYYDKDFNNEADTPDNFQSRRPNTSFCFLDIRSPGLGDTAMYLCATSRGLYTDTQYFGPGTRLTVL.

The rearrangement uses TRBV5-4 and TRBJ2-7; 7 bases fit TRBD1. Germline V gene lookup returns CDR1 SGHNT and CDR2 YYREEE (reference sequence). This CDR3 contains 13 residues. With V trimmed by 4 bases and J by 3 bases, 4 bases remained unmatched. The CDR3 DNA is TGTGCCAGCAGCCCCGGGACAGTCTACGAGCAGTACTTC. Its translation is CASSPGTVYEQYF.

This clone was counted between two and nine times. The chain has TRBV6-1 and TRBJ1-5; D unclear. CDR1 and CDR2 from the germline V gene are MNHNS and SASEGT. This CDR3 has 16 residues. Trimming pared 4 bases from V and 0 bases from J, leaving 13 bases between. In DNA, the CDR3 is TGTGCCAGCAGTGCCAACCCAGGCGATAGCAATCAGCCCCAGCATTTT. This codes for CASSANPGDSNQPQHF.

The rearrangement uses TRBV3-1 (or the pseudogene TRBV3-2) and TRBJ1-2; D not certain. CDR3 length: 14 amino acids. Germline-derived CDR1 and CDR2 are LGHDT and YNNKEL (reference sequence). The ends were cut back, 1 base at V and 8 bases at J, with 14 bases in the middle. CDR3 amino acids: CASSQGGAEGGYTF. The CDR3 DNA is TGTGCCAGCAGCCAAGGGGGAGCCGAGGGAGGCTACACCTTC.

The CDR3 coding sequence is TGTGCCAGCAGTGAAGCCCCCCAGGCAAGAGGCAATCAGCCCCAGCATTTT. The encoded protein is CASSEAPQARGNQPQHF. V and J are TRBV6-1 and TRBJ1-5; no clear D. The CDR3 is 17 amino acids. Germline V gene sequence: CDR1 MNHNS, CDR2 SASEGT. V lost 0 bases and J lost 2, with 14 bases in between.

The chain employs TRBV7-8 and TRBJ1-2, with 7 bases that match TRBD1. After removal of 1 base from V and 5 bases from J, the junction contained 10 bases not matched to a gene. The CDR3 extends over 16 amino acids. Germline CDR1 SGHVS, CDR2 FQNEAQ. The CDR3 loop reads CASSLVNEGARYGYTF. The CDR3 DNA reads as TGTGCCAGCAGCTTAGTGAATGAGGGGGCGAGGTATGGCTACACCTTC.

V and J are TRBV6-5 and TRBJ1-2; TRBD1 agrees at 8 bases. Germline values: CDR1 MNHEY, CDR2 SVGAGI. V dropped 5 bases and J dropped 4; count of bases not matched to a gene: 9. The CDR3 is 15 residues long. The CDR3 DNA reads TGTGCCAGCAGTCCCGATTGGACAGGGTTCTATGGCTACACCTTC. This codes for CASSPDWTGFYGYTF.

The rearrangement links TRBV29-1 to TRBJ1-1; D gene unclear. Per germline, CDR1 SQVTM and CDR2 ANQGSEA. The V end was cut by 3 bases, the J end by 2 bases, with 7 bases between. This CDR3 is built from 12 residues. The CDR3 region has the DNA TGCAGCGTTGATGGCCCCAACACTGAAGCTTTCTTT. This sequence encodes CSVDGPNTEAFF.

The V gene is TRBV20-1, the J gene TRBJ1-2, with a weak D call TRBD1 (5 bases). The germline V gene encodes CDR1 DFQATT and CDR2 SNEGSKA (reference sequence). The length of the CDR3 is 12 residues. V was shortened by 3 bases and J by 8 bases, with 13 bases between the two germline ends. Here the CDR3 DNA reads TGCAGTGCTAGTTGGGGGGAGGTGGGCTACACCTTC. Amino acid sequence: CSASWGEVGYTF.

The chain employs TRBV6-2 or TRBV6-3 and TRBJ2-7, with D possibly matching TRBD1 (6 bases). V lost 5 bases to trimming and J lost 2 bases, with 10 bases between them. There are 13 residues in the CDR3. Germline V gives CDR1 MNHEY, CDR2 SVGEGT. The CDR3 DNA is TGTGCCAGCAGTCTCGGGACACCCTACGAGCAGTACTTC. Translation gives CASSLGTPYEQYF.

This clone was seen only once. At one boundary the junction diverges from the germline segment, which might be a read error. The rearrangement joins TRBV7-2 to TRBJ1-2, with 7 bases matching TRBD1. Germline V gives CDR1 SGHTA, CDR2 FQGNSA. The CDR3 contains 11 residues. The CDR3 DNA reads TGTGCCAGCAGCTCAACCGGGACAGCTAACTTC. It specifies CASSSTGTANF.

This rearrangement joins TRBV5-8 to TRBJ2-1, with 16 bases that match TRBD2. CDR3 length: 17 residues. J lost 12 bases, V lost 4 bases, and 13 bases had no gene match. Germline assignment: CDR1 SGHTS and CDR2 YDEGEE. In nucleotides, the CDR3 is TGTGCCAGCAGCCTGGGTCCGGGACTAGCGGGGGGGCCAGGGCAGTTCTTC. Translation: CASSLGPGLAGGPGQFF.

This chain joins TRBV19 and TRBJ1-3; 8 nucleotides match TRBD1. Germline V gives CDR1 LNHDA, CDR2 SQIVND (reference sequence). This CDR3 contains 16 residues. V dropped 8 bases and J dropped 0; count of bases not matched to a gene: 9. The CDR3 DNA reads TGTGCCAGTGGGACAGGACAGGGATACTCTGGAAACACCATATATTTT. It codes for CASGTGQGYSGNTIYF. Full variable domain (rest looked up from reference TRBV19 and TRBJ1-3): DGGITQSPKYLFRKEGQNVTLSCEQNLNHDAMYWYRQDPGQGLRLIYYSQIVNDFQKGDIAEGYSVSREKKESFPLTVTSAQKNPTAFYLCASGTGQGYSGNTIYFGEGSWLTVV.

Only a few counts were recorded for this clone. The V gene is TRBV6-5, the J gene TRBJ1-3; no definite D call. The CDR3 is 13 residues long. Trimming took off 2 bases at V and 4 bases at J, with 6 bases between the two ends. CDR1 and CDR2 from the germline V gene are MNHEY and SVGAGI. CDR3 amino acids: CASSYTTGNTIYF. CDR3 bases: TGTGCCAGCAGTTACACAACCGGAAACACCATATATTTT.